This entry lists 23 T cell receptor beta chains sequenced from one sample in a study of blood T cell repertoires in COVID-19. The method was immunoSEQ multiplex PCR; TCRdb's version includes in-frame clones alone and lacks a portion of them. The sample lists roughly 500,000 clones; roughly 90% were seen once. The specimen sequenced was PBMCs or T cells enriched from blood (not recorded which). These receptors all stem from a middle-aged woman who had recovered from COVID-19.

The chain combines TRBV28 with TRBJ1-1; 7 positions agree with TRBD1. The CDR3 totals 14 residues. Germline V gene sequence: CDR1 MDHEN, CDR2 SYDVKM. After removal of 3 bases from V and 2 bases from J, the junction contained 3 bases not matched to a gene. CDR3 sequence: CASSLRGHNTEAFF. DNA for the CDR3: TGTGCCAGCAGTTTGAGGGGGCATAACACTGAAGCTTTCTTT.

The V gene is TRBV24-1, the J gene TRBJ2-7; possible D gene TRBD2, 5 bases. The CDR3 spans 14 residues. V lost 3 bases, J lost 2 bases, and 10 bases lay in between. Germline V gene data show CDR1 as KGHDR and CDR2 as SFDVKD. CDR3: CATSDRGTTYEQYF. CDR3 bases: TGTGCCACCAGTGATCGGGGTACGACCTACGAGCAGTACTTC.

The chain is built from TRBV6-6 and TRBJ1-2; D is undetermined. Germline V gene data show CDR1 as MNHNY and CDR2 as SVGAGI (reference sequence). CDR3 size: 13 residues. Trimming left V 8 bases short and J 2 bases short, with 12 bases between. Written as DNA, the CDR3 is TGTGCCAGCGTCTCTGTCCAGAACTATGGCTACACCTTC. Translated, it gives CASVSVQNYGYTF.

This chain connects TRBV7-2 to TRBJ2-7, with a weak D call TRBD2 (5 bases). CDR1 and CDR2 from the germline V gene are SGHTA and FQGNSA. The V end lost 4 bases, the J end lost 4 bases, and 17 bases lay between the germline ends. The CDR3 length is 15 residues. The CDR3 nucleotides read TGTGCCAGCAGCTCGCAATCGGGGAACTTATACGAGCAGTACTTC. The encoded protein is CASSSQSGNLYEQYF.

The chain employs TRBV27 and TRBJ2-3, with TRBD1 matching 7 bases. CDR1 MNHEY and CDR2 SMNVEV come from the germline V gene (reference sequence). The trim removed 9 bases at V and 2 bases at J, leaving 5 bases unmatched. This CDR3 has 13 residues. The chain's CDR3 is CASRGLITDTQYF. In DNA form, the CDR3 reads TGTGCCAGTAGGGGGCTAATCACAGATACGCAGTATTTT.

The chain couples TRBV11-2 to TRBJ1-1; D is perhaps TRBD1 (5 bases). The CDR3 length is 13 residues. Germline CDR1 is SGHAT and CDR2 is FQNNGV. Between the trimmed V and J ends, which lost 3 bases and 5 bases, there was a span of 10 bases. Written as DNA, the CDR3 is TGTGCCAGCAGCTTCATGGGGCGAACTGAAGCTTTCTTT. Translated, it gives CASSFMGRTEAFF.

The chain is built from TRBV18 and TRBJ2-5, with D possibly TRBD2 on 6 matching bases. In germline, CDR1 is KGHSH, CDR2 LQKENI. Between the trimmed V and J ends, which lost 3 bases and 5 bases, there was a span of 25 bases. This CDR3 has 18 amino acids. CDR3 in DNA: TGTGCCAGCTCACCTCTACCAACCCTCCAGGGTCGGGGGGAGACCCAGTACTTC. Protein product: CASSPLPTLQGRGETQYF.

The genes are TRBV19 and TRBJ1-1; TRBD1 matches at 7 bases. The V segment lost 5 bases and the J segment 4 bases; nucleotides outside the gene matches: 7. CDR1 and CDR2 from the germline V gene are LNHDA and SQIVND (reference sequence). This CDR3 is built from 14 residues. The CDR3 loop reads CASSPTGQGTEAFF. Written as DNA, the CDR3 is TGTGCCAGTAGTCCGACAGGGCAAGGCACTGAAGCTTTCTTT.

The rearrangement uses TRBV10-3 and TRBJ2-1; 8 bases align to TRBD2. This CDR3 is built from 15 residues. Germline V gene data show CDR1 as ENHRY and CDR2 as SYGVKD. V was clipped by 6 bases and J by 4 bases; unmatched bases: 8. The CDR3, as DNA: TGTGCCATCAGAGTAGCGGGAAGGGTTTACAATGAGCAGTTCTTC. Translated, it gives CAIRVAGRVYNEQFF.

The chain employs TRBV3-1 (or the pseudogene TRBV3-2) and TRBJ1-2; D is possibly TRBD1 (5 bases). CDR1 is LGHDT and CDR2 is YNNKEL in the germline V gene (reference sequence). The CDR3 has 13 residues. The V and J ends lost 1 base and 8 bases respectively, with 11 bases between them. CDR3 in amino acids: CASSQVRAGGYTF. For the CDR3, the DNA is TGTGCCAGCAGCCAAGTCAGGGCGGGGGGCTACACCTTC.

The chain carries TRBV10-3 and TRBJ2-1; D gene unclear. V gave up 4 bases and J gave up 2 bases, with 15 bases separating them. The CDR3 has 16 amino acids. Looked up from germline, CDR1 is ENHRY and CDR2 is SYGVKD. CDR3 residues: CAISASPLSTYNEQFF. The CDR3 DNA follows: TGTGCCATCAGTGCCTCTCCCTTATCTACCTACAATGAGCAGTTCTTC.

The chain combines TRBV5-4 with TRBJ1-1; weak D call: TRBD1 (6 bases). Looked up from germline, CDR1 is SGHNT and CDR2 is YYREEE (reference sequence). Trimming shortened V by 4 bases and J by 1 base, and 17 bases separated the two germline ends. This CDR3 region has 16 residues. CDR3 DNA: TGTGCCAGCAGCACAGGACAGTACCGGCCGAACACTGAAGCTTTCTTT. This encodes CASSTGQYRPNTEAFF.

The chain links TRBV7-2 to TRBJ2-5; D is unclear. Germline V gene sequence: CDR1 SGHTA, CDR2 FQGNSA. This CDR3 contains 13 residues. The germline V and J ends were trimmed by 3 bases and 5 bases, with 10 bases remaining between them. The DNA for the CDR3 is TGTGCCAGCAGCTTTCAACAGAAGGAGACCCAGTACTTC. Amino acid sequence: CASSFQQKETQYF.

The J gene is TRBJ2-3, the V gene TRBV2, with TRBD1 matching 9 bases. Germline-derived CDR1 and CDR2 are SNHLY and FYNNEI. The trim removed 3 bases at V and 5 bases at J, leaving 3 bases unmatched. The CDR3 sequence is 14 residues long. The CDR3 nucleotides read TGTGCCAGCAGTGAGGGGGACAGGGTAGATACGCAGTATTTT. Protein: CASSEGDRVDTQYF.

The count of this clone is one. The CDR3 is CASSLLQGGMTDTQYF. In DNA, the CDR3 is TGTGCCAGCAGCTTATTACAGGGGGGAATGACAGATACGCAGTATTTT. The chain couples TRBV7-2 to TRBJ2-3, with 8 bases that match TRBD1. Unmatched junction bases numbered 7, after V lost 2 bases and J lost 3 bases. The CDR3 runs 16 residues. CDR1 and CDR2 (germline): SGHTA, FQGNSA.

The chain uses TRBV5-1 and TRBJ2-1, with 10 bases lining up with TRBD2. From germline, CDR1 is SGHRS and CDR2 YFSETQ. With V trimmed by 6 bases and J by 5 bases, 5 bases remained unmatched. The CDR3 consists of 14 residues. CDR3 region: CASKREGNHNEQFF. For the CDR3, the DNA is TGCGCCAGCAAGCGGGAGGGAAACCACAATGAGCAGTTCTTC. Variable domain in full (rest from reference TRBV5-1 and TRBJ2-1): KAGVTQTPRYLIKTRGQQVTLSCSPISGHRSVSWYQQTPGQGLQFLFEYFSETQRNKGNFPGRFSGRQFSNSRSEMNVSTLELGDSALYLCASKREGNHNEQFFGPGTRLTVL.

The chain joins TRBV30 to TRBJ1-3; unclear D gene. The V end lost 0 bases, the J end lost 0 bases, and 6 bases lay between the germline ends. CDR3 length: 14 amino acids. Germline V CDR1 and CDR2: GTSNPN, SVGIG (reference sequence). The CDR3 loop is CAWSVGSSGNTIYF. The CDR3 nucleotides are TGTGCCTGGAGTGTAGGGAGCTCTGGAAACACCATATATTTT.

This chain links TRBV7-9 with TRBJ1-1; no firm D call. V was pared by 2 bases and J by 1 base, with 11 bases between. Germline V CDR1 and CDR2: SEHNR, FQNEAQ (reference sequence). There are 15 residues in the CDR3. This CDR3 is CASSLYSIANTEAFF. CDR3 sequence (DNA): TGTGCCAGCAGCTTATACTCGATTGCGAACACTGAAGCTTTCTTT.

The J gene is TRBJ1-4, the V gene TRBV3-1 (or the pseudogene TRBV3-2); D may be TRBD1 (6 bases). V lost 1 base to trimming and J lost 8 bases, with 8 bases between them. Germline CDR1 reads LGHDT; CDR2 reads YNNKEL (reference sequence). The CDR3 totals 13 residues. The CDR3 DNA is TGTGCCAGCAGCCAAGGGACAGAAGAAAAACTGTTTTTT. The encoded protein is CASSQGTEEKLFF.

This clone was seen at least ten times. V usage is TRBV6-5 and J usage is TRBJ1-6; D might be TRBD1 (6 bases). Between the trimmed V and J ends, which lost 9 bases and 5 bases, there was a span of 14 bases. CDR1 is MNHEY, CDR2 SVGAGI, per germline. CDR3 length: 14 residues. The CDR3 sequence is CASKGTNDNSPLHF. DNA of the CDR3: TGTGCCAGTAAGGGGACAAACGATAATTCACCCCTCCACTTT.

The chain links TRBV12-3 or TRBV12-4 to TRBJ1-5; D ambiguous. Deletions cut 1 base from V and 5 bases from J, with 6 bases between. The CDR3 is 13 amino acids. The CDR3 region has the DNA TGTGCCAGCAGTTTAGTCAGGTATCAGCCCCAGCATTTT. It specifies CASSLVRYQPQHF.

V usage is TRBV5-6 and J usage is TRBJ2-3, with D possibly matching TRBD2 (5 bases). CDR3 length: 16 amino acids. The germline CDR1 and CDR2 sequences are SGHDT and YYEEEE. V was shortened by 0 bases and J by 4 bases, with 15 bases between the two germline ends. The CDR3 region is CASSLVLRERSDTQYF. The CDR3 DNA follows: TGTGCCAGCAGCTTGGTCCTTCGGGAAAGGTCAGATACGCAGTATTTT.

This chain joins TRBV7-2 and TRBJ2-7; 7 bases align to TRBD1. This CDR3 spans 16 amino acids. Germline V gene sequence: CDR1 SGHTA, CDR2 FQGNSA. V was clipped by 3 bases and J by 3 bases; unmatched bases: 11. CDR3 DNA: TGTGCCAGCAGCTTTAGTCTAGAGGGGGCGATCTACGAGCAGTACTTC. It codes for CASSFSLEGAIYEQYF.